Shown below are 5 T cell receptor beta chains from a single sample sequenced in a study of T cell repertoires in aging, cancer and after chemotherapy. Amplification of TCR beta used genomic DNA extracted from peripheral blood. Rearranged V-D-J TRB sequences were amplified with a mixed TRB-A/B primer pool. TCRdb processed the multiplex PCR reads anew with MiXCR; each CDR3 protein has one entry. The sample shows 2,000 or so distinct CDR3 sequences, 15% to 20% of them seen only once. The sequenced sample consisted of blood. All receptors derive from a human donor with a solid tumor.

A note on this clonotype: A read error may be the cause here, since a much bigger clone is one base away. The chain uses TRBV5-1 and TRBJ2-3; 10 bases are shared with TRBD2. The CDR3 has 18 amino acids. From germline, CDR1 is SGHRS and CDR2 YFSETQ. With V trimmed by 6 bases and J by 1 base, 14 bases remained unmatched. The CDR3 nucleotides read TGCGCCAGCATCCCTTGGTCGGGACTAGCGCGACGCACAGATACGCAGTATTTT. It encodes CASIPWSGLARRTDTQYF.

The chain has TRBV10-2 and TRBJ2-1, with TRBD2 matching 9 bases. J was trimmed by 12 bases and V by 5 bases; bases with no gene match: 20. This CDR3 contains 17 residues. CDR1 WSHSY and CDR2 SAAADI come from the germline V gene. The CDR3 sequence: CASSSSPSSGMGFGQFF. In DNA, the CDR3 is TGCGCCAGCAGTTCTTCTCCCTCTAGCGGGATGGGCTTTGGGCAGTTCTTC.

Only a few counts were recorded for this clonotype. The chain carries TRBV7-2 and TRBJ2-7, with D perhaps TRBD1 or TRBD2 (6 bases each). CDR1 and CDR2 (germline): SGHTA, FQGNSA. V was cut by 1 base and J by 0 bases, with 10 bases left in between. The CDR3 spans 15 residues. The CDR3 spells CASSLDGGRSYEQYV. The CDR3 nucleotides read TGTGCCAGCAGCTTAGATGGGGGGCGCTCCTACGAGCAGTACGTC.

In its sample, this clonotype was seen a few times. This rearrangement joins TRBV7-9 to TRBJ2-2; 9 nucleotides align to TRBD2. The V segment lost 5 bases and the J segment 2 bases; nucleotides outside the gene matches: 12. Looked up from germline, CDR1 is SEHNR and CDR2 is FQNEAQ (reference sequence). This CDR3 spans 18 amino acids. As DNA, the CDR3 is TGTGCCAGCAGCAGGCAAAGACTAGCGGCGACTAACACCGGGGAGCTGTTTTTT. Translation: CASSRQRLAATNTGELFF.

Judged by abundance, this clonotype is large. The chain couples TRBV19 to TRBJ2-7; the D gene is possibly TRBD2 (5 bases). V was clipped by 5 bases and J by 3 bases, with 17 bases between them. The germline gives CDR1 LNHDA, CDR2 SQIVND (reference sequence). The CDR3 has 15 amino acids. The CDR3 coding sequence is TGTGCCAGTAGTCCCATTTCTGGAGAGGGCTACGAGCAGTACTTC. It yields the protein CASSPISGEGYEQYF.